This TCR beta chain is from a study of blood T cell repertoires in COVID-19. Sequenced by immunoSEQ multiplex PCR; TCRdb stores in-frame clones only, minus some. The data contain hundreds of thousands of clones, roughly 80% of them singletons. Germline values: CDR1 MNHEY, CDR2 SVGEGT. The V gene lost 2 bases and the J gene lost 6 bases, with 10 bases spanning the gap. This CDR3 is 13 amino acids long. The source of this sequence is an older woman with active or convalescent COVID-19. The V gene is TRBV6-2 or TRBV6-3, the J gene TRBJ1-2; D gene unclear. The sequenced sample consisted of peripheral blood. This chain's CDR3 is CASSYGPLNGYTF. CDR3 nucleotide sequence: TGTGCCAGCAGTTACGGCCCCCTGAATGGCTACACCTTC.